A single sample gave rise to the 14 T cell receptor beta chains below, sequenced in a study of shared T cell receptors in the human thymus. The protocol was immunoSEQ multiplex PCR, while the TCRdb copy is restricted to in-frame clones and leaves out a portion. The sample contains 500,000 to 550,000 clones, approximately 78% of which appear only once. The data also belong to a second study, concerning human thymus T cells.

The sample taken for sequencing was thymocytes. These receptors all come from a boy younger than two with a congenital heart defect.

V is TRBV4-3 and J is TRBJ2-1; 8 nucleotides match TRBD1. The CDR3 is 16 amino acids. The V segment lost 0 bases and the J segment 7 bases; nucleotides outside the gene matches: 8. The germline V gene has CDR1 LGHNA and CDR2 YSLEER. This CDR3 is CASSQDRGTGENEQFF. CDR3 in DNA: TGCGCCAGCAGCCAAGATCGAGGGACAGGTGAAAATGAGCAGTTCTTC.

CDR3 protein: CASSGGQGFAGNTIYF. CDR3 sequence (DNA): TGTGCCAGCAGCGGGGGACAGGGGTTTGCCGGAAACACCATATATTTT. The chain recombines TRBV9 with TRBJ1-3; 10 nucleotides line up with TRBD1. Trimming cost V 3 bases and J 4 bases; bases outside gene matches: 7. Germline assignment: CDR1 SGDLS and CDR2 YYNGEE. The CDR3 consists of 16 residues.

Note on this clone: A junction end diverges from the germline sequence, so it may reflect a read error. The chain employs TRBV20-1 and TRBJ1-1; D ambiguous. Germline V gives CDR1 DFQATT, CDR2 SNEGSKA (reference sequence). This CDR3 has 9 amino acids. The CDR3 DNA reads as TGCAGTGCTAGAGGAACCCGGGACTTT. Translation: CSARGTRDF.

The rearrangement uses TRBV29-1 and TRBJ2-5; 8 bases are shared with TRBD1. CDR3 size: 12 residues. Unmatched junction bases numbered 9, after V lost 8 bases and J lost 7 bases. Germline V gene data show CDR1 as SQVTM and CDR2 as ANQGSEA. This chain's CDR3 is CSPGDRWGTQYF. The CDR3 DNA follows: TGCAGCCCCGGGGACAGGTGGGGGACCCAGTACTTC.

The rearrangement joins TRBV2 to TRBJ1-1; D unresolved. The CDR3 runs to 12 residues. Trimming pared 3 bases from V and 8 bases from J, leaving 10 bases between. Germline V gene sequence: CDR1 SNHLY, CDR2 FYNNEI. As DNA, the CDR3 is TGTGCCAGCAGTGATTTAAGGGAGGAAGCTTTCTTT. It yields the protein CASSDLREEAFF.

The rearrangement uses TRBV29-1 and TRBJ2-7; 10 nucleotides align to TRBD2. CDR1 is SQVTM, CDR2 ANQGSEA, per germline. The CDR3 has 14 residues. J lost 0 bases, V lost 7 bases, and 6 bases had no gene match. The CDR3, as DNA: TGCAGCGCTGGGCCTAGCGGGAGCTCCTACGAGCAGTACTTC. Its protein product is CSAGPSGSSYEQYF.

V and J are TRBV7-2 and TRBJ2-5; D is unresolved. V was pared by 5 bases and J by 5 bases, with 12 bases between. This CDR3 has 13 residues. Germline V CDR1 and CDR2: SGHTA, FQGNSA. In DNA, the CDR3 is TGTGCCAGCAGCCCCTTGAGTGAGGAGACCCAGTACTTC. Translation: CASSPLSEETQYF. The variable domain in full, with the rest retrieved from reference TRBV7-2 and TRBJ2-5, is GAGVSQSPSNKVTEKGKDVELRCDPISGHTALYWYRQSLGQGLEFLIYFQGNSAPDKSGLPSDRFSAERTGGSVSTLTIQRTQQEDSAVYLCASSPLSEETQYFGPGTRLLVL.

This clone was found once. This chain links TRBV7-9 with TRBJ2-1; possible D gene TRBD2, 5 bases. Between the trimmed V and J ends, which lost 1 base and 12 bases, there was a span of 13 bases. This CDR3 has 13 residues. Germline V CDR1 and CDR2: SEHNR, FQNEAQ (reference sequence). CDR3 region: CASSLVPGEGQFF. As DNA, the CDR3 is TGTGCCAGCAGCTTAGTACCGGGCGAGGGGCAGTTCTTC.

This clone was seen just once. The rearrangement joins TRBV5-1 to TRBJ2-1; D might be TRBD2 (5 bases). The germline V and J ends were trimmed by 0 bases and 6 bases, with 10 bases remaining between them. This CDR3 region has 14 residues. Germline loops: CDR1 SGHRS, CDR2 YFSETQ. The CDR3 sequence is CASSLEASGNEQFF. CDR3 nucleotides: TGCGCCAGCAGCTTGGAAGCCAGCGGCAATGAGCAGTTCTTC.

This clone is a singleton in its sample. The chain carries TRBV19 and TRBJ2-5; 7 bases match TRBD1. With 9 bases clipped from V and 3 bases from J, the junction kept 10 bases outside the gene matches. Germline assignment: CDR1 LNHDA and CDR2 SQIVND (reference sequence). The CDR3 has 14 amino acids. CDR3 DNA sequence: TGTGCCAGCCGGCGTACAGGGGAAAAAGAGACCCAGTACTTC. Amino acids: CASRRTGEKETQYF.

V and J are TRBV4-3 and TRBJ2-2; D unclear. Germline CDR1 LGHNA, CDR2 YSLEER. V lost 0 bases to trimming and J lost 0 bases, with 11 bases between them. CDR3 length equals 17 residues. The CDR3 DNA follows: TGCGCCAGCAGCCAAGATCGTGGCCATTCGAACACCGGGGAGCTGTTTTTT. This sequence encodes CASSQDRGHSNTGELFF.

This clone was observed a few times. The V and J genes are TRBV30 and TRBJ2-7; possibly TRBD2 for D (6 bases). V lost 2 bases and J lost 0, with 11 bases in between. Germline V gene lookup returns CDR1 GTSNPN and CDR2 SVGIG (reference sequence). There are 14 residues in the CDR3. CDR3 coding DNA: TGTGCCTGGAGTCTAATGGGGGGCTCCTACGAGCAGTACTTC. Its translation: CAWSLMGGSYEQYF.

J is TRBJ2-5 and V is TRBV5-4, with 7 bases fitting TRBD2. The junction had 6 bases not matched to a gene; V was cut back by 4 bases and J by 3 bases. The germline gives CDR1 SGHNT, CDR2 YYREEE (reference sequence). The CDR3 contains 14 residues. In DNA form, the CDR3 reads TGTGCCAGCAGCCACACTAGCGCCGAAGAGACCCAGTACTTC. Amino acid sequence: CASSHTSAEETQYF. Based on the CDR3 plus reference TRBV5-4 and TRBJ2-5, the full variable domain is ETGVTQSPTHLIKTRGQQVTLRCSSQSGHNTVSWYQQALGQGPQFIFQYYREEENGRGNFPPRFSGLQFPNYSSELNVNALELDDSALYLCASSHTSAEETQYFGPGTRLLVL.

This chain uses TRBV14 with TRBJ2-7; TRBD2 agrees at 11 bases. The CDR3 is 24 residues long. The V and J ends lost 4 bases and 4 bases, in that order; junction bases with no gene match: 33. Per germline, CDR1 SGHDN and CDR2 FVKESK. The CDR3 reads CASSPPEKTSGGTTRNPPIYEQYF. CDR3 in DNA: TGTGCCAGCAGCCCACCAGAAAAAACTAGCGGGGGAACCACACGAAACCCTCCGATTTACGAGCAGTACTTC.